This T cell receptor beta chain appears in the sequencing data of a study of T-cell memory formation after mild COVID-19. This clonotype was picked up a small number of times. The antigen remains unidentified. 5'RACE with constant-segment primers built TCRalpha and TCRbeta cDNA libraries with UMIs. MiXCR, run by TCRdb on the 5' RACE reads, gives a single entry per CDR3 protein. Here the sample spans approximately 290,000 distinct CDR3 sequences, approximately 19% being singletons. Study findings and constraints: Chiefly within CM and EM were the contracting CD4+ clones; CD8+ ones were within EMRA.

The CDR3 sequence is 15 residues long. Germline CDR1 reads MNHNY; CDR2 reads SVGAGI (reference sequence). Trimming stripped 2 bases from V and 5 bases from J, with 15 bases between. J is TRBJ1-2 and V is TRBV6-6; tentatively, D is TRBD1 (5 bases). The TCR was taken from a man younger than 35 who had mild COVID-19 (a few samples of this study predate the infection). Cell type and time point are not known. Sequencing was done on a sample of PBMCs or a T cell subset sorted from them (not recorded which). DNA of the CDR3: TGTGCCAGCAGTTACCTCCCCGGGGACCAATATGGCTACACCTTC. Protein: CASSYLPGDQYGYTF.